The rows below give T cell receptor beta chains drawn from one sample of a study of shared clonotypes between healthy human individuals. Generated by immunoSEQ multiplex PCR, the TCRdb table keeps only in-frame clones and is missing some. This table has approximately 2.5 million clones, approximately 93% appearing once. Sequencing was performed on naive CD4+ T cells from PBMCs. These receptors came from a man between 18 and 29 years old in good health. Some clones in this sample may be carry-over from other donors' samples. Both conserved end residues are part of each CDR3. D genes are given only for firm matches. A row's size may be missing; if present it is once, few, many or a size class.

TGTGCCAGCAGCCAAGCGGGGGGAGCCAAAAACATTCAGTACTTC,CASSQAGGAKNIQYF,TRBV4-2,TRBD2,TRBJ2-4,.
TGTGCCAGTAGGAGGGACAGGGTCCAAGAGACCCAGTACTTC,CASRRDRVQETQYF,TRBV19,TRBD1,TRBJ2-5,once
TGTGCCAGCAGTGAGGTGGTCTATGGCTACACCTTC,CASSEVVYGYTF,TRBV6-1,.,TRBJ1-2,few
TGTGCCAGCTCACCACCGCTAGCGGGAGTATCTGCAGATACGCAGTATTTT,CASSPPLAGVSADTQYF,TRBV18,TRBD2,TRBJ2-3,.
TGTGCCAGCAGTTTAGAACCGAGCCTCCGGTTTGGGACCCAGTACTTC,CASSLEPSLRFGTQYF,TRBV28,.,TRBJ2-5,.
TGTGCCAGCAGTTTATTGCGGACAGGGGGTAATGAAAAACTGTTTTTT,CASSLLRTGGNEKLFF,TRBV27,TRBD1,TRBJ1-4,once
TGTGCCAGCAGTGAATTAGGGGGTAACTATGGCTACACCTTC,CASSELGGNYGYTF,TRBV6-1,.,TRBJ1-2,.
TGTGCCAGCAGCGTGGACGACAGGGGCGGCGAAAAACTGTTTTTT,CASSVDDRGGEKLFF,TRBV9,TRBD1,TRBJ1-4,.
TGTGCCAGCAGGGCACGACAGGGGGCAAGGTTTAGGAATGAGCAGTTCTTC,CASRARQGARFRNEQFF,TRBV28,TRBD1,TRBJ2-1,.
TGCGCCAGCAGCTTGGCCATTGGACAGGGGGACGGCTACACCTTC,CASSLAIGQGDGYTF,TRBV5-1,TRBD1,TRBJ1-2,once
TGTGCCAGCAGCTCGGCCGGGACTAGCGGGAGAGAGACCCAGTACTTC,CASSSAGTSGRETQYF,TRBV13,TRBD2,TRBJ2-5,.
TGCGCCAGCAGCTACGGGACAGCGGACGCCCCGGAGACCCAGTACTTC,CASSYGTADAPETQYF,TRBV5-1,TRBD1,TRBJ2-5,.
TGCGCCAGCACCATGACTAGCGGATCCTACGAGCAGTACTTC,CASTMTSGSYEQYF,TRBV5-1,TRBD2,TRBJ2-7,.
TGCGCCAGCAGCCAACCGGGACAGGGAGCCAAAAACATTCAGTACTTC,CASSQPGQGAKNIQYF,TRBV4-1,TRBD1,TRBJ2-4,.
TGCAGCGTGCCGGGACTAGGCACAGATACGCAGTATTTT,CSVPGLGTDTQYF,TRBV29-1,TRBD2,TRBJ2-3,.
TGCGCCAGCAGCTTCCCCCTAAATAGCGGGATGACGGACGAGCAGTACTTC,CASSFPLNSGMTDEQYF,TRBV5-1,TRBD2,TRBJ2-7,once
TGCGCCAGCAGCCTTGCGGGACTGCAAGAGACCCAGTACTTC,CASSLAGLQETQYF,TRBV4-1,.,TRBJ2-5,.
TGTGCCAGCAGCCGCCTTGGGGGACAGGGGGCATTTCTGAGCAATCAGCCCCAGCATTTT,CASSRLGGQGAFLSNQPQHF,TRBV7-3,TRBD1,TRBJ1-5,.
TGTGCCAGCAGAGAGCCGGGACAGGGGACGGGCGAGCAGTACTTC,CASREPGQGTGEQYF,TRBV6-5,TRBD1,TRBJ2-7,.
TGCGCCAGCAGCTTGCCTAGCAGAAACACCGGGGAGCTGTTTTTT,CASSLPSRNTGELFF,TRBV5-1,.,TRBJ2-2,.
TGTGCCAGCAGCCGACTGGGGGTTAGGGGGATGGACTCGTTATTCTTC,CASSRLGVRGMDSLFF,TRBV7-2,.,TRBJ2-1,.
TGTGCCAGGACCGGGACTAGCACCCACTACGAGCAGTACTTC,CARTGTSTHYEQYF,TRBV19,TRBD2,TRBJ2-7,once
TGTGCCAGCAGCTTTTCGGCGGGATACAATGAGCAGTTCTTC,CASSFSAGYNEQFF,TRBV5-4,.,TRBJ2-1,.
TGTGCCAGCAGTTTACGGGGTAAGAACACTGAAGCTTTCTTT,CASSLRGKNTEAFF,TRBV28,.,TRBJ1-1,.
TGTGCCAGCAGCAGTTCCCCCAGGAGCGAAGATACGCAGTATTTT,CASSSSPRSEDTQYF,TRBV21-1,.,TRBJ2-3,.
TGTGCCAGCAGTTACGGCGGCCCTAACTATGGCTACACCTTC,CASSYGGPNYGYTF,TRBV6-5,.,TRBJ1-2,.
TGTGCCAGCTCACTAGCCGGGGTCTCACTAGGCTACACCTTC,CASSLAGVSLGYTF,TRBV18,.,TRBJ1-2,.
TGTGCCAGCAGCCCCTTAGGAGGGGACGAAAAACTGTTTTTT,CASSPLGGDEKLFF,TRBV4-2,.,TRBJ1-4,.
TGTGCCAGCAGCTTAGATGGGGGTACGCAGTATTTT,CASSLDGGTQYF,TRBV7-2,.,TRBJ2-3,.
TGTGCCAGCAGCTCCGACCAGGGCGAGCAGTACTTC,CASSSDQGEQYF,TRBV7-2,.,TRBJ2-7,few
TGTGCCAGCAGCCAAGCCTGGAGCGTCGGGGAGCAGTTCTTC,CASSQAWSVGEQFF,TRBV4-2,.,TRBJ2-1,.
TGTGCCAGCAGCCCAGGGGGGACAGGGTCCTACGAGCAGTACTTC,CASSPGGTGSYEQYF,TRBV11-2,TRBD1,TRBJ2-7,.
TGTGCCAGTACCAGTCCGGCCCTACCCGGAAATGAAAAACTGTTTTTT,CASTSPALPGNEKLFF,TRBV19,.,TRBJ1-4,.
TGTGCCAGCAGTGAAGGCCTGGGCACAGATACGCAGTATTTT,CASSEGLGTDTQYF,TRBV2,.,TRBJ2-3,.
TGTGCCAGCAGCAGGTTCCTAGCGCGAGGCTGGGTTGAGCAGTTCTTC,CASSRFLARGWVEQFF,TRBV21-1,.,TRBJ2-1,.
TGTGCCAGCAGTGATAGCGCTGAAGCTTTCTTT,CASSDSAEAFF,TRBV2,.,TRBJ1-1,.
TGTGCCAGCAGCTGGACAGGGAACGGAGAGACCCAGTACTTC,CASSWTGNGETQYF,TRBV5-4,TRBD1,TRBJ2-5,.
TGTGCCACCAGCAGAGGTAGCGGGAGCGAAACCGGGGAGCTGTTTTTT,CATSRGSGSETGELFF,TRBV15,TRBD2,TRBJ2-2,.
TGTGCCAGCAGCTCCCGACTAGCGGGGGCCCCCACAGATACGCAGTATTTT,CASSSRLAGAPTDTQYF,TRBV28,TRBD2,TRBJ2-3,.